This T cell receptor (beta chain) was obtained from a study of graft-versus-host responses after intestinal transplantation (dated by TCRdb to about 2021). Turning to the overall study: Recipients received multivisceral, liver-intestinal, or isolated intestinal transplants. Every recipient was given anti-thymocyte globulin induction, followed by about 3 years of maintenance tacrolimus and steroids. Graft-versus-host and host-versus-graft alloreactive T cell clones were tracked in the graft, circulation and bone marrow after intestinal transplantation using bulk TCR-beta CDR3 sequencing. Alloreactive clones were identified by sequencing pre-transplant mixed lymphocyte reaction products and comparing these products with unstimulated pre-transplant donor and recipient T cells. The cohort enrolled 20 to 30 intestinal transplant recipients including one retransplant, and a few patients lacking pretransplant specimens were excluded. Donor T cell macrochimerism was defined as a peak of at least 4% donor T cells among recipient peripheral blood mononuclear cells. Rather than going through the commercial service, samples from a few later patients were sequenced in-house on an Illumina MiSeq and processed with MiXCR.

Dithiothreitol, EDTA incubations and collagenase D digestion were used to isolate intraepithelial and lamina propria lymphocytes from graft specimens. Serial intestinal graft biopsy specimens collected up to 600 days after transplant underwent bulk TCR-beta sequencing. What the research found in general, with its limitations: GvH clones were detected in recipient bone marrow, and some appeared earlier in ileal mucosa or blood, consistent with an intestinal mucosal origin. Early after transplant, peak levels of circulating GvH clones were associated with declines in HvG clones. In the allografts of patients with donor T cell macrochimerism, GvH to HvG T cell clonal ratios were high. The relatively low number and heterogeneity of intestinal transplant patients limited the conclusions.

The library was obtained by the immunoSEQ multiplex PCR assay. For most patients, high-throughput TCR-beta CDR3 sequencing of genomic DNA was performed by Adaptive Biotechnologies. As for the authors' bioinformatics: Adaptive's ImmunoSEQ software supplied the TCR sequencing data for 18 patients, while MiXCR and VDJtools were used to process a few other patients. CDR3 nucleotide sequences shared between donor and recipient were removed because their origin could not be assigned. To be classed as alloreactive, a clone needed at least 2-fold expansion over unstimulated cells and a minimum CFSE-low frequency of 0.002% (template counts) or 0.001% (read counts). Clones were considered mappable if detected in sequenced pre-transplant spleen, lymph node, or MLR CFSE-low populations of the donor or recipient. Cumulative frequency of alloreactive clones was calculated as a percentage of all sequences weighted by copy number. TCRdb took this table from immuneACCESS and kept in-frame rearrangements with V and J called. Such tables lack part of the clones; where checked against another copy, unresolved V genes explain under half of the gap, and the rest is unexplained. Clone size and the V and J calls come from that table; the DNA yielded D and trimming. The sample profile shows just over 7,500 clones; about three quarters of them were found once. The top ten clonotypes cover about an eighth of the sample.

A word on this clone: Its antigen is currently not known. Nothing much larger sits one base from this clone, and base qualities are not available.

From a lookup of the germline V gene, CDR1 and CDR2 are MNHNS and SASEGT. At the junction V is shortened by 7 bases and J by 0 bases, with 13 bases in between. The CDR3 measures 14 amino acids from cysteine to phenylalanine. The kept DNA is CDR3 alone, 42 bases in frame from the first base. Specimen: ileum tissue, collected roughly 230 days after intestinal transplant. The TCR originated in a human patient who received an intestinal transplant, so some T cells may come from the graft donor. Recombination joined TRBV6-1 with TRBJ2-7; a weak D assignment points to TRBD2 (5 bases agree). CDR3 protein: CASIHWGVSYEQYF. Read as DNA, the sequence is TGTGCCAGCATACATTGGGGAGTCTCCTACGAGCAGTACTTC.